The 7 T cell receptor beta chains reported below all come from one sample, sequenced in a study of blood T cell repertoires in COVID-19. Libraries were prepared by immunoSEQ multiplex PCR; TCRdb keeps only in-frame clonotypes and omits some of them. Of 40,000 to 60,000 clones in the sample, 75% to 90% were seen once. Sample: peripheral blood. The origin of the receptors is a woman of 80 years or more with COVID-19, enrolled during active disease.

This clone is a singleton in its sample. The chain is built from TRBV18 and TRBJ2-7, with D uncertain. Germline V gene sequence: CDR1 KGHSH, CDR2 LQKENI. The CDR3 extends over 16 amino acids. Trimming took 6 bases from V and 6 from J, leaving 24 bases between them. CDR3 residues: CASSRRPILVTVEQYF. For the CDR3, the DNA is TGTGCCAGCTCGCGCCGTCCGATTTTGGTTACCGTCGAGCAGTACTTC.

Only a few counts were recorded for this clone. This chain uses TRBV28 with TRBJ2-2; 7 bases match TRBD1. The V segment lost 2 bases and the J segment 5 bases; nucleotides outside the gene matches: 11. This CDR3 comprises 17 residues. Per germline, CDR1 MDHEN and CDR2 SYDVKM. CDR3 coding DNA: TGTGCCAGCAGTTTAGCAAGACAGGGAAGTCGAACCGGGGAGCTGTTTTTT. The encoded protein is CASSLARQGSRTGELFF.

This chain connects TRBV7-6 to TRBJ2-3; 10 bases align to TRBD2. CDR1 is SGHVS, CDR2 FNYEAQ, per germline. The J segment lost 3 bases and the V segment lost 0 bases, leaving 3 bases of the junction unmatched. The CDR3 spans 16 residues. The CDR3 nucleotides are TGTGCCAGCAGCTTAGCGGCTAGCGGGGGAACAGATACGCAGTATTTT. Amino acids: CASSLAASGGTDTQYF.

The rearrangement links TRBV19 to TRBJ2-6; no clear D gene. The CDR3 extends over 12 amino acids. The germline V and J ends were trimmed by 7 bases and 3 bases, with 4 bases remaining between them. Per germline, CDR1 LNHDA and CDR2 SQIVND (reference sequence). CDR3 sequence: CASTGGANVLTF. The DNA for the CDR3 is TGTGCCAGTACGGGTGGGGCCAACGTCCTGACTTTC.

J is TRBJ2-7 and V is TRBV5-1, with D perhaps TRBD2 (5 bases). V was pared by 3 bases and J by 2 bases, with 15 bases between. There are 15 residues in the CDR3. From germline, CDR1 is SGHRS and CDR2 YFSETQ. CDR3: CASSSDRGQPYEQYF. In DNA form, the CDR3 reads TGCGCCAGCAGCTCGGACCGGGGTCAGCCCTACGAGCAGTACTTC.

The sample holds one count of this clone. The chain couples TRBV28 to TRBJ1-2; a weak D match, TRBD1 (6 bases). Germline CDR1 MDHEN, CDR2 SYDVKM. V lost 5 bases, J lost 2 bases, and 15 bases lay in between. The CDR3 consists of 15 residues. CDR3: CASSLGGAGNYGYTF. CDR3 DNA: TGTGCCAGCAGTCTAGGGGGGGCGGGAAACTATGGCTACACCTTC.

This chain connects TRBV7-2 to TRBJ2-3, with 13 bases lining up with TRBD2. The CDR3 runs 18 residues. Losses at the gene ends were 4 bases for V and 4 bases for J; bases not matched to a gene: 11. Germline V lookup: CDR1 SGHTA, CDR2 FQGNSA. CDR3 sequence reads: CASSSTTTSGRWADTQYF. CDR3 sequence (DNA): TGTGCCAGCAGCTCCACGACGACTAGCGGGAGGTGGGCAGATACGCAGTATTTT.